This entry lists 2 T cell receptor beta chains sequenced from one sample in a study of tumor-infiltrating lymphocytes in primary liver carcinoma. Taking about 17-31 mg of unsorted bulk tissue, the authors co-extracted RNA and DNA. Production of TCR beta cDNA used around 460 ng total RNA together with a constant-region primer. The TCR beta library was amplified through three nested multiplex PCR rounds in a modified ARM-PCR procedure. Use of TRBV1-TRBV30 forward primers with a C-beta reverse primer characterized the first two PCR rounds, which lasted about 10 cycles each. TCRdb ran MiXCR on the multiplex PCR reads and lists one entry per CDR3 protein. The sample holds fewer than 80,000 distinct CDR3 sequences, 69% seen once. The sample taken for sequencing was tumor-adjacent normal liver tissue. These receptors originate from a man aged 35 to 55 with primary liver carcinoma and hepatitis B virus infection.

V and J are TRBV12-3 or TRBV12-4 and TRBJ1-2; unclear D gene. This CDR3 spans 12 amino acids. V was trimmed by 9 bases and J by 8 bases, leaving 16 bases between them. The CDR3 protein is CARSSGGMGYTF. The CDR3, as DNA: TGTGCCAGGAGCTCTGGAGGTATGGGCTACACCTTC.

This clonotype is medium-sized. The chain links TRBV11-1 to TRBJ2-7; D unclear. CDR3 length equals 15 residues. The germline V gene encodes CDR1 SGHAT and CDR2 FQDESV (reference sequence). V dropped 1 base and J dropped 2 bases, with 12 bases sitting between them. The CDR3 DNA reads TGTGCCAGCAGCTTAGTGGTAGCTGACCCCTACGAGCAGTACTTC. This encodes CASSLVVADPYEQYF. Looking up the rest from reference TRBV11-1 and TRBJ2-7 gives the full variable domain: EAEVAQSPRYKITEKSQAVAFWCDPISGHATLYWYRQILGQGPELLVQFQDESVVDDSQLPKDRFSAERLKGVDSTLKIQPAELGDSAMYLCASSLVVADPYEQYFGPGTRLTVT.